This T cell receptor (beta chain) was observed in a study of cytomegalovirus exposure and HLA in healthy donors (dated by TCRdb to the late 2010s). Some background on the complete study: An earlier analysis of roughly 500 of the donors reported 250 to 300 Gb of sequence data and some 100 million unique TCR beta sequences from about 180 million T cells. An early release covering roughly 640 HLA-typed donors comprised 250 to 350 gigabases of sequencing data and tens of millions of unique TCR sequences. The genetic ancestry cluster associated with self-reported Caucasian donors included 81% of the roughly 360 genotyped donors. The aim of the study was to test whether cataloging public T cell receptors could identify signatures of past pathogen exposure. Using immunosequencing, the study profiled T cell repertoires from 640 or so subjects and related those repertoires to cytomegalovirus serostatus. In addition to the first cohort of about 650 subjects, a separate validation cohort of 130 or so different subjects was used. To predict cytomegalovirus infection status, the study brought together high-throughput TCR immunosequencing, statistical association of individual TCRs with disease status, and machine learning. To study patterns of TCR occurrence, a later analysis re-analyzed previously published TCR beta repertoires from around 700 donors and added high-resolution HLA genotyping. The later analysis used no new phenotypic data to find candidate immune exposures, relying instead on TCR beta sequences and their occurrence across donors. In an earlier analysis of 500 to 650 of the donors, high-throughput TCR beta sequencing was used to judge whether each TCR beta V gene segment behaved as functional or pseudogenic. Alongside the repertoire data, information on donor age, sex, ethnicity and CMV serostatus was compiled. A later genetic analysis used genome-wide SNP genotypes for about three fifths of the 666 donors, treating that subset as a discovery cohort. All discovery cohort repertoires had been generated using a single sequencing platform. HLA typing covered class I and class II loci at four-digit resolution. Typing coverage differed by locus: A, B, C, DRB1 and DQB1 were typed in about 629-640 donors, DQA1 in roughly 500, DPA1 in some 600, and DPB1 in around 440. A few DR-DQ haplotypes were handled as single units for association and clustering because linkage in the cohort was strong. Among a few hundred genotyped donors of the cohort, an average of roughly 240,000 unique TCR beta nucleotide sequences were sequenced per donor, roughly a sixth of them non-productive.

The receptor library was made with the immunoSEQ multiplex PCR assay. The multiplex PCR relied on a mix of 60 forward primers for TCR Vbeta segments and 13 reverse primers for TCR Jbeta segments. The CDR3 region of rearranged TCR beta genes was amplified from genomic DNA with a multiplex PCR assay. The amplified TCR beta libraries were sequenced on the Illumina HiSeq System as 87-base-pair reads. On the study's bioinformatics: A later analysis counted about 82 million unique TCR beta chains across the 666 repertoires, and 9 million to 14 million of these chains were shared by at least two donors. To remove PCR and sequencing errors, raw reads were error-corrected and collapsed into unique sequences using a nearest-neighbor algorithm that merged closely related sequences. Alignment of CDR3 sequences to IMGT reference sequences was used to assign V, D and J gene segments. For a sequence to be retained, at least a six-nucleotide match to both a V gene segment and a J gene segment was required. Rearrangements were classified as productive when the CDR3 lacked stop codons and remained in frame with V and J, and all other rearrangements were classified as non-productive. Following IMGT convention, CDR3 was defined as the stretch from the second conserved V-encoded cysteine to the conserved J-encoded phenylalanine. The earlier analysis of about 590 of the donors excluded sequences that lacked an unambiguous match to a single V gene segment. An earlier analysis of a few hundred of the donors called V segments functional above 56.7% productive rearrangements and segregating when the between-donor standard deviation exceeded 5%. A statistical classification framework was developed to diagnose cytomegalovirus status using the catalog of TCR beta chain sequences. In a later analysis, TCR nucleotide sequences were compared against IMGT/GENE-DB human TR gene sequences so that V and J genes could be assigned. A later analysis assigned CDR3 sequences and most-parsimonious VDJ recombination scenarios with the TCRdist pipeline. A later analysis defined each TCR beta chain by its CDR3 amino acid sequence plus V-gene family, and excluded reads lacking a unique V-gene family. A later analysis removed 592 highly shared, low-generation-probability nucleotide sequences to deal with suspected cross-contamination and a sequencing artifact. A later analysis calculated a clonal expansion index for each public chain from normalized within-repertoire ranks of inferred template counts. In a later analysis, generation probabilities were computed with a VDJ recombination model fitted to out-of-frame rearrangements, and the resulting probabilities were checked against IGoR. In a later analysis, hypergeometric tests were used to score TCR-TCR, TCR-HLA and TCR-CMV co-occurrence, with a repertoire-size bias correction applied to TCR pairs. To estimate false discovery rates, a later analysis permuted the HLA or CMV assignments 20 times. In a later analysis, co-occurring TCRs were grouped with DBSCAN, and TCRdist sequence similarity was added when clustering was performed within HLA-allele-positive subsets. Co-occurrence clustering excluded repertoires with fewer than 30,000 or more than 120,000 public chains, plus five with anomalous nucleotide sharing. Imported from immuneACCESS, the table was reduced by TCRdb to in-frame sequences with V and J called. These copies leave out some clones; in studies compared against another copy, an unresolved V gene accounts for under half, and the cause of the remainder is not known. The V and J calls and clone size were taken over from that table, and D and trimming were inferred from the DNA. The sample table contains approximately 100,000 clones; only one count was recorded for about 68% of them. The ten largest make up over 12% of the sample.

In total, more than 500 healthy bone marrow donors made up the cohort. At the time of sampling, all cohort members were nominally healthy, though unrecorded immune exposures were likely present. The donor was CMV seropositive and was included in the group of approximately 310 seropositive cohort members. A peripheral blood sample was provided by each donor, and peripheral blood mononuclear cells were used for TCR beta sequencing. The Qiagen DNeasy Blood Extraction Kit was used to extract genomic DNA from the blood cell samples. General study outcomes and caveats: Correlated functional status among segregating V segments might reflect linkage disequilibrium, but an unknown experimental factor could not be ruled out. When HLA alleles, especially DR and DQ, strongly co-occurred, attributing TCR associations to individual alleles was difficult. Compared with equally common non-associated chains, HLA-associated TCR beta chains in a later analysis were more clonally expanded and had lower generation probabilities. Sequencing depth was assumed to be roughly uniform across donors in the presence/absence analyses, though that assumption may not hold. Compared with the roughly 720-donor mean, donors in an Asian-associated ancestry cluster had fewer N-insertions in productive TCRs, according to a later genetic analysis. Because counts were too low, about 15 rarely observed V segments, including chromosome 9 orphons, were left out of the earlier analysis of 587 of the donors. A further reported finding was that TCR beta sequences accurately predicted the HLA-A and HLA-B alleles for most subjects in the first cohort. Three of the identified cytomegalovirus-associated TCR beta chains were confirmed in vitro to be specific for cytomegalovirus antigens. In an earlier analysis of 450 to 750 of the donors, most TCR beta V segments appeared in productive rearrangements about 87% or about 30% of the time, broadly matching IMGT annotations. The sequencing pipeline was judged likely to have produced a cluster of highly shared sequence variants as a technical artifact. A later analysis found that most CMV-associated TCR beta chains appeared HLA-restricted, with HLA associations seemingly driven largely by CMV exposure. Because HLA typing was missing for some donors at each locus, association tests included only the typed subset. In a later analysis, the rate of TCR association differed among HLA loci, with DRB1 alleles having the most associated TCRs and HLA-C alleles having the fewest. Some IMGT-functional V segments, including TRBV6-2 and TRBV6-3, could not be told apart with the 87-base-pair reads, so those segments were excluded. In a later analysis, several top co-occurrence clusters were reported to appear linked to parvovirus B19, influenza, CMV and Epstein-Barr virus. In both the original and validation cohorts, the classifier was reported to diagnose cytomegalovirus status with high specificity and sensitivity. This cohort had only TCR beta chains sequenced, and the lack of alpha or paired-chain data limited which features could be detected. According to the authors, the approach could potentially be generalized to other disease states and immunological phenotypes. CMV serostatus was the only immune exposure information available for the cohort. A later genetic analysis associated a missense DCLRE1C variant with V-gene and J-gene trimming of TCR beta chains, and an independent cohort replicated the association. A later analysis associated 15,000 or so TCR beta sequences with specific HLA alleles at a false discovery rate of 0.05. While some public TCRs were present in many individuals, most TCR sequences turned up only very rarely across donors. The study gave a list of some 150 TCR beta chains associated with cytomegalovirus.

Worth noting for this clone: It lacks a known antigen. Qualities for individual bases were not recorded, and no much larger clone is one base off.

V sheds 1 base and J sheds 5 bases, leaving 14 bases between their ends. From a lookup of the germline V gene, CDR1 and CDR2 are SQVTM and ANQGSEA. The CDR3, cysteine through phenylalanine, is 14 amino acids long. Of all the DNA, just the CDR3 is kept, 42 bases in frame from base 1. The receptor chain draws on TRBV29-1 and TRBJ2-5; TRBD2 might be the D gene, on 7 matching bases. Input material: PBMCs. The sequence was obtained from a male donor in good health and CMV-seropositive. The nucleotide sequence is TGCAGCGTTGAAGGCGGGGGAAGGGGGGAGACCCAGTACTTC. It translates to CSVEGGGRGETQYF.